This T cell receptor beta chain was documented in a study of CD8 T cells in Susac syndrome. About 0.5 to 1 ug RNA was reverse transcribed with random hexamers. Amplification of TCR beta CDR3 across 54 Vbeta and 13 Jbeta was performed with immunoSEQ multiplex PCR. TCRdb itself ran the immunoSEQ multiplex PCR reads through MiXCR, one entry per CDR3 protein. This sample yields approximately 230,000 distinct CDR3 sequences, of which approximately 92% are seen a single time; 0.07% to 0.09% belongs to the top ten. V was shortened by 3 bases and J by 6 bases, with 15 bases between the two germline ends. This CDR3 spans 15 amino acids. Per the germline V gene, CDR1 is SGHTA and CDR2 is FQGNSA.

Sequencing was done on a sample of CD4+ T cells from PBMCs. The rearrangement uses TRBV7-2 and TRBJ2-4; D is perhaps TRBD1 (6 bases). The clonotype comes from a human donor with multiple sclerosis. The DNA for the CDR3 is TGTGCCAGCAGCTTTGAGGCAGGGGTAGGAAACATTCAGTACTTC. Translation: CASSFEAGVGNIQYF.